Below, one T cell receptor (beta chain) is given with its context. The data belong to a study of control samples from healthy donors and cancer patients. The CDR3 spans 15 residues. CDR1 and CDR2 from the germline V gene are SGHTA and FQGTGA. The V end was cut by 6 bases, the J end by 5 bases, with 19 bases between. Sequencing was performed with immunoSEQ multiplex PCR; in TCRdb, only in-frame clones are kept and a portion is missing. The table shows 350,000 to 450,000 clones, with over 75% occurring only once. The rearrangement links TRBV7-3 to TRBJ1-1; weak D call: TRBD1 (5 bases). The TCR sequence derives from a man aged 40-49 years with head and neck cancer. Sequencing was carried out using PBMCs. For the CDR3, the DNA is TGTGCCAGCAGAAAAGATACAGGCTCTGGGACTGAAGCTTTCTTT. Its translation is CASRKDTGSGTEAFF.